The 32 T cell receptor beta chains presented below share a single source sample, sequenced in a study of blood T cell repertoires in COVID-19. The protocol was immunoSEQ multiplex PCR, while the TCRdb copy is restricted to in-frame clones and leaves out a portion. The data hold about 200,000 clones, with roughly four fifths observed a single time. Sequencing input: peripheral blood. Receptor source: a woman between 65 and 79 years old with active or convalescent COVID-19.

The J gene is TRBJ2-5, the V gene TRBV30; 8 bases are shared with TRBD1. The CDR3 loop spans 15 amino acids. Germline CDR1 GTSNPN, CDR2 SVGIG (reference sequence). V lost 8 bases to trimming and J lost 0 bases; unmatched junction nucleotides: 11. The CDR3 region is CAHSQGASYQETQYF. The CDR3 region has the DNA TGTGCCCATAGTCAGGGGGCATCGTACCAAGAGACCCAGTACTTC.

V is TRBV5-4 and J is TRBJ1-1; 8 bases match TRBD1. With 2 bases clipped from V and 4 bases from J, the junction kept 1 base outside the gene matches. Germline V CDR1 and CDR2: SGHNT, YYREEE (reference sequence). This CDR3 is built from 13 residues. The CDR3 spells CASSLTGGTEAFF. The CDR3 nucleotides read TGTGCCAGCAGCTTAACAGGGGGCACTGAAGCTTTCTTT.

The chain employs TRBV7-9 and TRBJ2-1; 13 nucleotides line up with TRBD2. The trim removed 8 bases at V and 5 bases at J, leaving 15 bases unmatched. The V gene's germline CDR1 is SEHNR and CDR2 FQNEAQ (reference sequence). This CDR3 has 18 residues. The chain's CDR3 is CASVSGLAGAQRDNEQFF. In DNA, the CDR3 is TGTGCCAGCGTTTCCGGACTAGCGGGAGCCCAACGGGACAATGAGCAGTTCTTC.

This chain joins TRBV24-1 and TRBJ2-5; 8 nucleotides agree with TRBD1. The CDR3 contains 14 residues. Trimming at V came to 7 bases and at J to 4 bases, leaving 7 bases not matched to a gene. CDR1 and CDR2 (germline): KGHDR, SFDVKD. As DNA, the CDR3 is TGTGCCACCAGCACCCGGACAGGGCGAGAGACCCAGTACTTC. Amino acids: CATSTRTGRETQYF.

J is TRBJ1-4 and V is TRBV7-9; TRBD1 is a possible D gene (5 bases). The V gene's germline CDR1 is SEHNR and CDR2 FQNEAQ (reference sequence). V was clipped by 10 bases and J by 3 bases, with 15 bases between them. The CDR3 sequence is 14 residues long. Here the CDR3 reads CATDGTSANEKLFF. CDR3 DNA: TGTGCCACCGACGGGACTTCGGCTAATGAAAAACTGTTTTTT.

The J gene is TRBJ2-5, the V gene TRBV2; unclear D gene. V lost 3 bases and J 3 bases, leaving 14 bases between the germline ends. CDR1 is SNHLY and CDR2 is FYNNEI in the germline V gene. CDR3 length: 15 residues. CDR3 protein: CASSDVELPKETQYF. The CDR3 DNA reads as TGTGCCAGCAGTGATGTAGAATTACCTAAAGAGACCCAGTACTTC.

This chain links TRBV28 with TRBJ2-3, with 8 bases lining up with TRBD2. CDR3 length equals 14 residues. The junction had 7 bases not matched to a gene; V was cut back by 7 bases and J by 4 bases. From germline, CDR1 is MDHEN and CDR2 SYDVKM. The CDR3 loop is CASMTGGPADTQYF. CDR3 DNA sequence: TGTGCCAGCATGACGGGAGGGCCGGCAGATACGCAGTATTTT.

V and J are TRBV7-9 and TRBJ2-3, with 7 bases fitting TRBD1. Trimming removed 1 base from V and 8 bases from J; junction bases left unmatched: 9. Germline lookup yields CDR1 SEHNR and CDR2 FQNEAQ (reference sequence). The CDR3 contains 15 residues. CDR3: CASSLGTGSPGTQYF. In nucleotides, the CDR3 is TGTGCCAGCAGCTTAGGGACAGGCTCCCCTGGTACGCAGTATTTT.

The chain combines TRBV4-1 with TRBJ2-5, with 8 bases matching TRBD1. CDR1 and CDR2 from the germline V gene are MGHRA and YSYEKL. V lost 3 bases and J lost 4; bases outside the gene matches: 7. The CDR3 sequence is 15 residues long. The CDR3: CASSHQTGARETQYF. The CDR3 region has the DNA TGCGCCAGCAGCCATCAGACAGGGGCGAGAGAGACCCAGTACTTC.

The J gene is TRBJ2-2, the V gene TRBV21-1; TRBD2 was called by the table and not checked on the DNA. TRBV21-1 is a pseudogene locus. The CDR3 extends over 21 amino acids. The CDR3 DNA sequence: TGTGCCAGCAGCGCGGCTGAAAGGGGGAATAGCGGGAGGTCATCCACCGGGGAGCTGTTTTTT. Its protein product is CASSAAERGNSGRSSTGELFF.

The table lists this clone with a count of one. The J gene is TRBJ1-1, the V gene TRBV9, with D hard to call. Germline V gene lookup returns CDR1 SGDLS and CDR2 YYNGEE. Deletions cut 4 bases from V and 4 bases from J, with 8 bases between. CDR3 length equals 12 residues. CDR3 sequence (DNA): TGTGCCAGCAGCCCGTTCGGCACTGAAGCTTTCTTT. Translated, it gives CASSPFGTEAFF.

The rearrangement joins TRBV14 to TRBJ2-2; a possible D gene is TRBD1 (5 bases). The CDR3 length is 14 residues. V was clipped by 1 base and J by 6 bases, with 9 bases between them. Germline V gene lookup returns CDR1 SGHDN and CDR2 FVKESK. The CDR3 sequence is CASSQVRGAGELFF. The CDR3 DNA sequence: TGTGCCAGCAGCCAAGTTAGGGGCGCCGGGGAGCTGTTTTTT.

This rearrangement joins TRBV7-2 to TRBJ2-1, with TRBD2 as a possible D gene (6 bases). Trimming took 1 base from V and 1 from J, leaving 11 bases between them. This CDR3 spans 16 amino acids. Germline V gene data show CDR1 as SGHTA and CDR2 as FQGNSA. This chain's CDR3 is CASSLVTSWSYNEQFF. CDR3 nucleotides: TGTGCCAGCAGCTTAGTTACTAGCTGGTCCTACAATGAGCAGTTCTTC.

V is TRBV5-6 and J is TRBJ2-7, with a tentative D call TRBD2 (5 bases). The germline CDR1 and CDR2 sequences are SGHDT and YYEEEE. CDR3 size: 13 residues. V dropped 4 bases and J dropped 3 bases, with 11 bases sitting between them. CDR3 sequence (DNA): TGTGCCAGCAGCCCGCCCCGGGACTACGAGCAGTACTTC. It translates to CASSPPRDYEQYF.

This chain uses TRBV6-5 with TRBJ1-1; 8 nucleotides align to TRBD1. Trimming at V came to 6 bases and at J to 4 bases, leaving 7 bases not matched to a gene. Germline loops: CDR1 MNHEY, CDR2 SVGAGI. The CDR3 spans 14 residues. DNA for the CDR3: TGTGCCAGCAGCACTCGAACAGGGGGCACTGAAGCTTTCTTT. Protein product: CASSTRTGGTEAFF.

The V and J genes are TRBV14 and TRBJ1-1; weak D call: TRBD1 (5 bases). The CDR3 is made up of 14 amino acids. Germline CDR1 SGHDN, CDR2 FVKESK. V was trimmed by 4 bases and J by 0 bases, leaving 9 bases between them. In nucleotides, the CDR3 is TGTGCCAGCAGCCTGGGGGGATTGAACACTGAAGCTTTCTTT. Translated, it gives CASSLGGLNTEAFF.

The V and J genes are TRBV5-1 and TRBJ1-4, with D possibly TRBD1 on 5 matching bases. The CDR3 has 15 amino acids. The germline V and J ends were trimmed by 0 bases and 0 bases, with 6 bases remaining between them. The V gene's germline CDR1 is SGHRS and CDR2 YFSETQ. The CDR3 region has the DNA TGCGCCAGCAGCTTGGGGGGCGCAACTAATGAAAAACTGTTTTTT. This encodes CASSLGGATNEKLFF.

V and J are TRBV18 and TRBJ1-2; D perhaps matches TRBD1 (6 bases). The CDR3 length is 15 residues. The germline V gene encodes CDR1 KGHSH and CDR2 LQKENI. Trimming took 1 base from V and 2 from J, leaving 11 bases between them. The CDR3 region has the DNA TGTGCCAGCTCACCACGGACAGACCCCAACTATGGCTACACCTTC. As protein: CASSPRTDPNYGYTF.

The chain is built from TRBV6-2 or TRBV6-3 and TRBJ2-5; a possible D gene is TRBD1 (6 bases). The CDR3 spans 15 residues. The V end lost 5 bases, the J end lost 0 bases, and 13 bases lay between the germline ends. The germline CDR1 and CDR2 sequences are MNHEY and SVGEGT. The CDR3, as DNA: TGTGCCAGCAGTCTACAGGGCAAAAACCAAGAGACCCAGTACTTC. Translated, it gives CASSLQGKNQETQYF.

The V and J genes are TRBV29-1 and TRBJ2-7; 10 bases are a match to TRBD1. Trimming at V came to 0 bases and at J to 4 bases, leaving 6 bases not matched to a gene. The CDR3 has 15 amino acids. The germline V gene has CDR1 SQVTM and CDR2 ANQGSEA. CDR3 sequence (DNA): TGCAGCGTTGAAGATATGGGGACAGGGGTTTACGAGCAGTACTTC. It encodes CSVEDMGTGVYEQYF.

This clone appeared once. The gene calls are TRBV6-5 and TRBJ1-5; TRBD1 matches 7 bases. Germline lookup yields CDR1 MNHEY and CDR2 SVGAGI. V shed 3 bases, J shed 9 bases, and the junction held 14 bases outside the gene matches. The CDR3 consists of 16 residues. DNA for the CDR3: TGTGCCAGCAGTTATTCCTCGGTTACAGGGGATACGCCCCAGCATTTT. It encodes CASSYSSVTGDTPQHF.

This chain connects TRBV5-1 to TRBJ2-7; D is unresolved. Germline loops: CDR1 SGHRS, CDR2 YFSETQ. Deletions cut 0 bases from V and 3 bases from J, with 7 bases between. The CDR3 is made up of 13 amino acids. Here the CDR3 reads CASSLESDYEQYF. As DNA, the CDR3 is TGCGCCAGCAGCTTGGAGTCAGACTACGAGCAGTACTTC. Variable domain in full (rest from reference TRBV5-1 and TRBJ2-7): KAGVTQTPRYLIKTRGQQVTLSCSPISGHRSVSWYQQTPGQGLQFLFEYFSETQRNKGNFPGRFSGRQFSNSRSEMNVSTLELGDSALYLCASSLESDYEQYFGPGTRLTVT.

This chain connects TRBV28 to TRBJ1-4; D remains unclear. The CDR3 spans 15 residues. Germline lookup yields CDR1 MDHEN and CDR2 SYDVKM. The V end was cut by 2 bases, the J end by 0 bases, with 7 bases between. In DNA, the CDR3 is TGTGCCAGCAGTTTACGGACTGCAACTAATGAAAAACTGTTTTTT. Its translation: CASSLRTATNEKLFF.

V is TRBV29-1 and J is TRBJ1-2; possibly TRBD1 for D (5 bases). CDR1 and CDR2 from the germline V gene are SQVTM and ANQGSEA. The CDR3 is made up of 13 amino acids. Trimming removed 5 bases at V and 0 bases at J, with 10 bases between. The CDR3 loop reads CSVSRDSNYGYTF. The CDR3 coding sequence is TGCAGCGTTAGCAGGGATTCTAACTATGGCTACACCTTC.

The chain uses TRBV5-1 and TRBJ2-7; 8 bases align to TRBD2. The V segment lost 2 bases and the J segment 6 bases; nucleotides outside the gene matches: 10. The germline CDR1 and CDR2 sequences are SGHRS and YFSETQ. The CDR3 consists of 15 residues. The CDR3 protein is CASSLMTGGPVEQYF. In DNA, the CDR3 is TGCGCCAGCAGCTTAATGACGGGAGGGCCAGTCGAGCAGTACTTC.

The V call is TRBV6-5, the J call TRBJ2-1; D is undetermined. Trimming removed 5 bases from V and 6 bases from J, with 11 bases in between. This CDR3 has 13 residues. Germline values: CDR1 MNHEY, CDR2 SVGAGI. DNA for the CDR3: TGTGCCAGCAGTCTATCGCTCCCCAATGAGCAGTTCTTC. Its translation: CASSLSLPNEQFF.

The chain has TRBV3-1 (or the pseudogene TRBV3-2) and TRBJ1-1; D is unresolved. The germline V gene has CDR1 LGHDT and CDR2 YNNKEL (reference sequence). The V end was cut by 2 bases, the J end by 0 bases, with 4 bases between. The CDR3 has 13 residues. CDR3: CASSQQVNTEAFF. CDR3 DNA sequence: TGTGCCAGCAGCCAACAGGTGAACACTGAAGCTTTCTTT.

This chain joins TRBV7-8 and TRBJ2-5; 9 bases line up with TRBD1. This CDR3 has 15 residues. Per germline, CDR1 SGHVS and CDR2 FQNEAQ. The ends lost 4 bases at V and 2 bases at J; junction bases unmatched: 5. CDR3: CASSYPGQGQETQYF. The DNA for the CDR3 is TGTGCCAGCAGCTATCCGGGACAGGGACAAGAGACCCAGTACTTC.

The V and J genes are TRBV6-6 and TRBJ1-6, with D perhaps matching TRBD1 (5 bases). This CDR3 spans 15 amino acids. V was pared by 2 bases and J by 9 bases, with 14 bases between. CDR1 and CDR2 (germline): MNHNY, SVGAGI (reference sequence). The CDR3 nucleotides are TGTGCCAGCAGTTACCAGGGCGGGATTGGTTCACCCCTCCACTTT. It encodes CASSYQGGIGSPLHF.

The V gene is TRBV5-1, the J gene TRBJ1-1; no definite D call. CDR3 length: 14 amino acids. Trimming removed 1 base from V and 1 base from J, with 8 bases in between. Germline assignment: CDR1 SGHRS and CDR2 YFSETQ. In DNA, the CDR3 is TGCGCCAGCAGCTTGCAAAGCACGAACACTGAAGCTTTCTTT. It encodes CASSLQSTNTEAFF.

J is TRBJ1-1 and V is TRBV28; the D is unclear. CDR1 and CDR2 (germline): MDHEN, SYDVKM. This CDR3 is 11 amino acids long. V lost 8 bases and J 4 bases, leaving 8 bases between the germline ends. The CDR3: CASYEPTEAFF. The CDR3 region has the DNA TGTGCCAGCTATGAGCCCACTGAAGCTTTCTTT. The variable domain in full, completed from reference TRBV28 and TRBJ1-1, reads DVKVTQSSRYLVKRTGEKVFLECVQDMDHENMFWYRQDPGLGLRLIYFSYDVKMKEKGDIPEGYSVSREKKERFSLILESASTNQTSMYLCASYEPTEAFFGQGTRLTVV.

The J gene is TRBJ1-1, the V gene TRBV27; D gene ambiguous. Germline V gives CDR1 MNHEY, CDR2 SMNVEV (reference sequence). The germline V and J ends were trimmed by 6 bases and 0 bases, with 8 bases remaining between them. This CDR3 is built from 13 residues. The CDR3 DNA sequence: TGTGCCAGCAGGATAACAGTGAACACTGAAGCTTTCTTT. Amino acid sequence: CASRITVNTEAFF.